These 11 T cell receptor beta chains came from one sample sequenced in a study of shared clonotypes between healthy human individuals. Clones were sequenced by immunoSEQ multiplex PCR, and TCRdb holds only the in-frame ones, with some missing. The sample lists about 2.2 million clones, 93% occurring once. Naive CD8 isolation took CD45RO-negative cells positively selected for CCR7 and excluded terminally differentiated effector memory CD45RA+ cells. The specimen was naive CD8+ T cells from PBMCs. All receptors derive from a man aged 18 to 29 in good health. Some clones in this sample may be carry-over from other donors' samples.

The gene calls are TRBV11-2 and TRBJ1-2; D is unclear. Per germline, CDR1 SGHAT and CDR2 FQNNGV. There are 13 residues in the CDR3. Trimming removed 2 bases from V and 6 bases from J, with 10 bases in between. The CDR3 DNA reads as TGTGCCAGCAGCTTACTGTCGCAGGATGGCTACACCTTC. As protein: CASSLLSQDGYTF.

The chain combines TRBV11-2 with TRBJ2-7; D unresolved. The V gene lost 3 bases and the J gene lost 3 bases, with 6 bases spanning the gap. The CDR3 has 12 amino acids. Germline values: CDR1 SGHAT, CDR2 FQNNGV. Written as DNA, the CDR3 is TGTGCCAGCAGCTTCGGTCACTACGAGCAGTACTTC. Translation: CASSFGHYEQYF.

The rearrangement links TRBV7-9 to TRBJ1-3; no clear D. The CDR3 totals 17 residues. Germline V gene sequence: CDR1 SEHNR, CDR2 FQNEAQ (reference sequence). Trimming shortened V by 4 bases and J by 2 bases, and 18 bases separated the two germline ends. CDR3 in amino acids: CASSYLPPEGAGNTIYF. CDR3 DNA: TGTGCCAGCAGCTACCTCCCCCCAGAGGGTGCTGGAAACACCATATATTTT.

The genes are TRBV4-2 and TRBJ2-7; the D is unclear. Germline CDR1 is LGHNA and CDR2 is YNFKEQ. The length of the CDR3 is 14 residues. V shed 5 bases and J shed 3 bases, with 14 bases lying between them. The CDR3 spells CASSGISRVYEQYF. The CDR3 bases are TGTGCCAGCAGCGGGATAAGTAGGGTCTACGAGCAGTACTTC.

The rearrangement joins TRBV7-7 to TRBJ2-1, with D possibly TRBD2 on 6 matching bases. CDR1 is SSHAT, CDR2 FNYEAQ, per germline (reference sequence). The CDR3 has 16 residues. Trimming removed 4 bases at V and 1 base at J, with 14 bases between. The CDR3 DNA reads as TGTGCCAGCAGCTCTCTCCCTGGGACTTCCTACAATGAGCAGTTCTTC. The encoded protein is CASSSLPGTSYNEQFF.

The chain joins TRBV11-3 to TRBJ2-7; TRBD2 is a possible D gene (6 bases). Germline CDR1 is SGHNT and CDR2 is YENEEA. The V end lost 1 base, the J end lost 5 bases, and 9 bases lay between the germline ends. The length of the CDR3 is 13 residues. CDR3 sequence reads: CASSLGAGNEQYF. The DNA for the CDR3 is TGTGCCAGCAGCTTAGGGGCGGGAAACGAGCAGTACTTC.

CDR3 protein: CASSLNSGYDEQYF. Here the CDR3 DNA reads TGTGCCAGCAGCTTAAATTCAGGGTATGACGAGCAGTACTTC. V gene TRBV7-9 combines with J gene TRBJ2-7; possibly TRBD1 for D (5 bases). V shed 2 bases and J shed 5 bases, with 13 bases lying between them. Germline CDR1 reads SEHNR; CDR2 reads FQNEAQ (reference sequence). This CDR3 is built from 14 residues.

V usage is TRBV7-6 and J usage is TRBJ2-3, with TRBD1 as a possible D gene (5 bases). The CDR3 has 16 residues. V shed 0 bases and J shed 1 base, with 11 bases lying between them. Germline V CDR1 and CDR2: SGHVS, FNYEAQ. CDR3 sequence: CASSLAVGLGTDTQYF. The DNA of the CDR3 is TGTGCCAGCAGCTTAGCGGTGGGGCTGGGCACAGATACGCAGTATTTT.

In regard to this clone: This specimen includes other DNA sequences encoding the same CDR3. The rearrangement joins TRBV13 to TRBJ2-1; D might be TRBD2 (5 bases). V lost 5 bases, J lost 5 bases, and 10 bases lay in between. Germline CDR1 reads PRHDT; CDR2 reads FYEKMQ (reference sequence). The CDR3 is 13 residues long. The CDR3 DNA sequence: TGTGCCAGCAGCCCTAGGACTGACAATGAGCAGTTCTTC. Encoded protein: CASSPRTDNEQFF. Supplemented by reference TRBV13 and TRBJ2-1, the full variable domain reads AAGVIQSPRHLIKEKRETATLKCYPIPRHDTVYWYQQGPGQDPQFLISFYEKMQSDKGSIPDRFSAQQFSDYHSELNMSSLELGDSALYFCASSPRTDNEQFFGPGTRLTVL.

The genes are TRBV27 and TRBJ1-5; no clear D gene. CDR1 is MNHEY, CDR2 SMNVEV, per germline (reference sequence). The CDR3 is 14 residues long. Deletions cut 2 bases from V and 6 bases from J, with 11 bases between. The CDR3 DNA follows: TGTGCCAGCAGTTTACTGGAGTCCGGTCAGCCCCAGCATTTT. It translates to CASSLLESGQPQHF.

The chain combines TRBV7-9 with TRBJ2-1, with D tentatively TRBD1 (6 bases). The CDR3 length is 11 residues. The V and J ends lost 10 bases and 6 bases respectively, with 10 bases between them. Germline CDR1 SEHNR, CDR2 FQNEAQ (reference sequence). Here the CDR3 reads CATWGRNEQFF. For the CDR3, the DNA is TGTGCCACTTGGGGGCGCAATGAGCAGTTCTTC.